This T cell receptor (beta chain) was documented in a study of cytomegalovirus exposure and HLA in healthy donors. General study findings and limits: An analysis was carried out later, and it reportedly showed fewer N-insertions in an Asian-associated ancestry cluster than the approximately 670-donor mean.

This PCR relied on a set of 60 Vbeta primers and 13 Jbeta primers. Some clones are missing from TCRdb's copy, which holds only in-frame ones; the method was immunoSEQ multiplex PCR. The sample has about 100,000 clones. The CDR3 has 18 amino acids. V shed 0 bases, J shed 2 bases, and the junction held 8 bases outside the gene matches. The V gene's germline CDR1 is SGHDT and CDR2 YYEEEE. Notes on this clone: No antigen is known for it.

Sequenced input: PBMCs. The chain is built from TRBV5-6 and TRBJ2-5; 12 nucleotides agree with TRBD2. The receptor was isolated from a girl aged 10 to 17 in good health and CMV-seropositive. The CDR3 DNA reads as TGTGCCAGCAGCTTGGTTCCACTAGCGGGGGGTAGTCAAGAGACCCAGTACTTC. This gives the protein CASSLVPLAGGSQETQYF.